Each of the 20 T cell receptor beta chains below was sequenced from the same sample in a study of cytomegalovirus exposure and HLA in healthy donors. The PCR contained 60 Vbeta and 13 Jbeta primers. Libraries were prepared by immunoSEQ multiplex PCR; TCRdb keeps only in-frame clonotypes and omits some of them. The data show tens of thousands of clones, with about three quarters seen just once and roughly 6% held by the top ten. Sequenced: PBMCs. The receptors were gathered from a female donor in good health and CMV-seronegative.

The rearrangement joins TRBV5-1 to TRBJ2-3, with 10 bases aligning to TRBD2. The germline V gene encodes CDR1 SGHRS and CDR2 YFSETQ. V was clipped by 6 bases and J by 5 bases; unmatched bases: 15. The CDR3 runs 17 residues. The chain's CDR3 is CASTPGRASGGLDTQYF. The CDR3 region has the DNA TGCGCCAGCACCCCTGGCCGGGCTAGCGGGGGCTTAGATACGCAGTATTTT.

The V gene is TRBV14, the J gene TRBJ1-1; TRBD1 agrees at 10 bases. Germline V gives CDR1 SGHDN, CDR2 FVKESK. The ends lost 2 bases at V and 1 base at J; junction bases unmatched: 7. This CDR3 contains 17 residues. The CDR3 loop reads CASSQRRGTGENTEAFF. CDR3 sequence (DNA): TGTGCCAGCAGCCAAAGGCGTGGGACAGGGGAGAACACTGAAGCTTTCTTT.

This clone showed up just a few times. This chain uses TRBV6-5 with TRBJ2-1; TRBD2 matches at 10 bases. Germline V CDR1 and CDR2: MNHEY, SVGAGI. The CDR3 has 15 amino acids. Trimming cost V 5 bases and J 3 bases; bases outside gene matches: 4. This CDR3 is CASSLGTSDYNEQFF. CDR3 bases: TGTGCCAGCAGTCTCGGGACTAGCGACTACAATGAGCAGTTCTTC.

A few counts support this clone. J is TRBJ2-7 and V is TRBV28; the D is unclear. The CDR3 has 11 amino acids. V was shortened by 7 bases and J by 2 bases, with 6 bases between the two germline ends. Germline CDR1 is MDHEN and CDR2 is SYDVKM. The DNA of the CDR3 is TGTGCCAGCAAAGCTGCCTACGAGCAGTACTTC. This codes for CASKAAYEQYF.

V usage is TRBV7-2 and J usage is TRBJ1-1; the D is unclear. Germline V gives CDR1 SGHTA, CDR2 FQGNSA. The V end was cut by 2 bases, the J end by 7 bases, with 11 bases between. This CDR3 comprises 13 residues. This CDR3 is CASSLIAGNEAFF. The CDR3 bases are TGTGCCAGCAGCTTAATTGCGGGCAATGAAGCTTTCTTT. Variable domain in full (rest from reference TRBV7-2 and TRBJ1-1): GAGVSQSPSNKVTEKGKDVELRCDPISGHTALYWYRQSLGQGLEFLIYFQGNSAPDKSGLPSDRFSAERTGGSVSTLTIQRTQQEDSAVYLCASSLIAGNEAFFGQGTRLTVV.

This clone was recorded only once. The chain couples TRBV27 to TRBJ2-7; 7 bases are a match to TRBD1. The CDR3 is made up of 15 amino acids. J was trimmed by 6 bases and V by 5 bases; bases with no gene match: 13. Per the germline V gene, CDR1 is MNHEY and CDR2 is SMNVEV (reference sequence). CDR3 sequence reads: CASSIIQGRPREQYF. The CDR3 DNA is TGTGCCAGCAGTATCATACAGGGGAGACCACGCGAGCAGTACTTC.

The chain carries TRBV29-1 and TRBJ2-3; 8 bases match TRBD2. This CDR3 has 16 residues. Per germline, CDR1 SQVTM and CDR2 ANQGSEA. Losses at the gene ends were 4 bases for V and 2 bases for J; bases not matched to a gene: 11. The CDR3 here is CSVGRAGVGNTDTQYF. CDR3 coding DNA: TGCAGCGTTGGGCGAGCGGGAGTGGGGAACACAGATACGCAGTATTTT.

J is TRBJ1-5 and V is TRBV5-3, with D tentatively TRBD1 (6 bases). TRBV5-3 is flagged as an ORF with uncertain function. This CDR3 contains 15 residues. With 7 bases removed from V and 0 bases from J, the gap between germline ends came to 14 bases. The CDR3 DNA is TGTGCCAGAGAGGACAGCAATTATAGCAATCAGCCCCAGCATTTT. Its protein product is CAREDSNYSNQPQHF.

This clone has only a few counts. The chain recombines TRBV7-9 with TRBJ1-4; D is possibly TRBD1 (5 bases). CDR1 is SEHNR, CDR2 FQNEAQ, per germline (reference sequence). The CDR3 has 16 amino acids. V was pared by 2 bases and J by 5 bases, with 15 bases between. The CDR3: CASSLSSGGRNEKLFF. The CDR3 bases are TGTGCCAGCAGCTTAAGTTCGGGGGGACGGAATGAAAAACTGTTTTTT.

The V gene is TRBV15, the J gene TRBJ2-2; TRBD1 is a possible D gene (6 bases). Per the germline V gene, CDR1 is LNHNV and CDR2 is YYDKDF (reference sequence). CDR3 length: 15 amino acids. V lost 5 bases and J 0 bases, leaving 10 bases between the germline ends. The CDR3 spells CATSPRGTNTGELFF. As DNA, the CDR3 is TGTGCCACCAGCCCTAGGGGGACGAACACCGGGGAGCTGTTTTTT.

This clone has only a few counts. This chain uses TRBV4-2 with TRBJ1-1, with D tentatively TRBD1 (5 bases). The V gene's germline CDR1 is LGHNA and CDR2 YNFKEQ. The CDR3 is made up of 16 amino acids. Trimming removed 0 bases from V and 1 base from J, with 12 bases in between. The DNA of the CDR3 is TGTGCCAGCAGCCAAGATCATGTGGGGGGGAACACTGAAGCTTTCTTT. Encoded protein: CASSQDHVGGNTEAFF.

The chain employs TRBV9 and TRBJ1-1; D perhaps matches TRBD1 (6 bases). Between the trimmed V and J ends, which lost 4 bases and 7 bases, there was a span of 14 bases. The CDR3 covers 13 residues. Germline CDR1 reads SGDLS; CDR2 reads YYNGEE. The CDR3 nucleotides are TGTGCCAGCAGCCCCGGGGGGGGGCTTGAAGCTTTCTTT. This translates into CASSPGGGLEAFF.

V gene TRBV19 combines with J gene TRBJ1-5; weak D call: TRBD1 (5 bases). Germline CDR1 LNHDA, CDR2 SQIVND (reference sequence). The CDR3 totals 13 residues. Trimming removed 9 bases at V and 0 bases at J, with 9 bases between. The CDR3 reads CASSDTSNQPQHF. The CDR3, as DNA: TGTGCCAGCTCGGACACTAGCAATCAGCCCCAGCATTTT.

The chain recombines TRBV18 with TRBJ2-4; D is possibly TRBD2 (5 bases). The V and J ends lost 3 bases and 0 bases respectively, with 12 bases between them. CDR3 length: 16 residues. CDR1 and CDR2 (germline): KGHSH, LQKENI. CDR3 amino acids: CASSPPAGVAKNIQYF. CDR3 coding DNA: TGTGCCAGCTCACCTCCCGCCGGGGTAGCCAAAAACATTCAGTACTTC.

The rearrangement links TRBV6-6 to TRBJ2-7; TRBD1 matches at 8 bases. This CDR3 spans 15 amino acids. Germline CDR1 MNHNY, CDR2 SVGAGI (reference sequence). Unmatched junction bases numbered 5, after V lost 2 bases and J lost 2 bases. The DNA of the CDR3 is TGTGCCAGCAGTTACCCGGGACAGGTAACCTACGAGCAGTACTTC. This sequence encodes CASSYPGQVTYEQYF.

This clone has only one observation. The chain combines TRBV15 with TRBJ2-7; tentative D call: TRBD2 (5 bases). CDR3 size: 15 residues. Germline loops: CDR1 LNHNV, CDR2 YYDKDF (reference sequence). The V end lost 0 bases, the J end lost 5 bases, and 14 bases lay between the germline ends. The CDR3 nucleotides are TGTGCCACCAGCAGAGACGGAGCGTCCGGGGACGAGCAGTACTTC. Translation: CATSRDGASGDEQYF.

This clone was seen once. The CDR3 DNA reads TGTGCCAGCAGCTCCCGGGATACGCAGTATTTT. Its translation: CASSSRDTQYF. The V call is TRBV5-6, the J call TRBJ2-3; D is unresolved. In germline, CDR1 is SGHDT, CDR2 YYEEEE. The CDR3 runs to 11 residues. V was shortened by 3 bases and J by 6 bases, with 5 bases between the two germline ends.

J is TRBJ1-1 and V is TRBV25-1; weak D call: TRBD1 (6 bases). The CDR3 is 15 amino acids. Trimming removed 3 bases from V and 0 bases from J, with 11 bases in between. Germline-derived CDR1 and CDR2 are MGHDK and SYGVNS. Here the CDR3 reads CASSDPGAVNTEAFF. The DNA for the CDR3 is TGTGCCAGCAGTGATCCAGGGGCGGTGAACACTGAAGCTTTCTTT.

This chain joins TRBV9 and TRBJ2-7, with TRBD2 identical over 11 bases. This CDR3 is built from 15 residues. J was trimmed by 6 bases and V by 0 bases; bases with no gene match: 5. CDR1 is SGDLS, CDR2 YYNGEE, per germline. The CDR3 region is CASSVGGLAEGEQYF. The CDR3 DNA reads as TGTGCCAGCAGCGTAGGGGGACTAGCGGAAGGCGAGCAGTACTTC. Combining the CDR3 with reference TRBV9 and TRBJ2-7 gives the whole variable domain DSGVTQTPKHLITATGQRVTLRCSPRSGDLSVYWYQQSLDQGLQFLIQYYNGEERAKGNILERFSAQQFPDLHSELNLSSLELGDSALYFCASSVGGLAEGEQYFGPGTRLTVT.

The V and J genes are TRBV2 and TRBJ2-1, with D unresolved. In germline, CDR1 is SNHLY, CDR2 FYNNEI. This CDR3 has 13 amino acids. V was trimmed by 11 bases and J by 0 bases, leaving 11 bases between them. This CDR3 is CALPGSSYNEQFF. CDR3 nucleotides: TGTGCCCTTCCCGGTAGCTCCTACAATGAGCAGTTCTTC.